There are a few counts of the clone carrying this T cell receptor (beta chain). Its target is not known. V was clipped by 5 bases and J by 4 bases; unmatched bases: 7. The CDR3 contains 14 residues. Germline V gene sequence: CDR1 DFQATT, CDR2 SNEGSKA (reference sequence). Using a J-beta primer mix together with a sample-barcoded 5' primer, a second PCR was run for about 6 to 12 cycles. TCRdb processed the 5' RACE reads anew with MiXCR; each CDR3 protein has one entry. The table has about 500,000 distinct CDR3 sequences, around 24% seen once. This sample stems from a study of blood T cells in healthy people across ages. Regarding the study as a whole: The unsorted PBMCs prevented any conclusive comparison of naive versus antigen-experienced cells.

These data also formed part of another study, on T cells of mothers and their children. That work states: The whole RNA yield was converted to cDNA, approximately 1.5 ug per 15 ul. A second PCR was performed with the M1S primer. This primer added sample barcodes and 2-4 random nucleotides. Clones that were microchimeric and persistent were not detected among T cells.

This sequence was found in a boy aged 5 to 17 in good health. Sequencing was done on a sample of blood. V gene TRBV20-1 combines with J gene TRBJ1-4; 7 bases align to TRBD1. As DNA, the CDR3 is TGCAGTGCTGGAGGGGGCAGCTTTAATGAAAAACTGTTTTTT. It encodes CSAGGGSFNEKLFF.